These 15 T cell receptor beta chains were all obtained from the same sample, sequenced in a study of CD8+ T cells in alopecia areata. Sequencing used cDNA as its template, made by extracting RNA and reverse transcribing it. Profiling relied on immunoSEQ multiplex PCR, and the TCRdb table lists in-frame clones only, not all of them. The sample has fewer than 250,000 clones, around 62% seen once. The specimen comprised CD4+ T cells sorted from blood, sampled at week 0. The receptors were gathered from a human donor with alopecia areata.

The chain uses TRBV6-5 and TRBJ1-1; TRBD1 is a possible D gene (6 bases). Trimming left V 6 bases short and J 4 bases short, with 18 bases between. Germline V gene lookup returns CDR1 MNHEY and CDR2 SVGAGI. The CDR3 extends over 15 amino acids. The CDR3 sequence: CASSETGLRSTEAFF. The CDR3 bases are TGTGCCAGCAGCGAAACAGGGCTAAGGAGCACTGAAGCTTTCTTT.

CDR3 in amino acids: CSVADRGWETQYF. In DNA, the CDR3 is TGCAGCGTGGCCGACAGGGGTTGGGAGACCCAGTACTTC. The V and J genes are TRBV29-1 and TRBJ2-5, with 8 bases fitting TRBD1. Germline CDR1 SQVTM, CDR2 ANQGSEA. After removal of 6 bases from V and 5 bases from J, the junction contained 8 bases not matched to a gene. CDR3 size: 13 residues.

The chain has TRBV5-6 and TRBJ1-2; D uncertain. CDR1 is SGHDT and CDR2 is YYEEEE in the germline V gene. The length of the CDR3 is 15 residues. The germline V and J ends were trimmed by 1 base and 0 bases, with 10 bases remaining between them. The CDR3 here is CASSLIGHPNYGYTF. Here the CDR3 DNA reads TGTGCCAGCAGCTTGATCGGGCACCCTAACTATGGCTACACCTTC.

CDR3 region: CASGDAGYEQYF. The DNA of the CDR3 is TGTGCCAGCGGGGACGCGGGATACGAGCAGTACTTC. The gene calls are TRBV6-1 and TRBJ2-7, with D possibly TRBD2 on 6 matching bases. The germline V gene encodes CDR1 MNHNS and CDR2 SASEGT. Trimming removed 8 bases from V and 4 bases from J, with 12 bases in between. The CDR3 totals 12 residues.

The sample holds a few counts of this clone. The J gene is TRBJ1-3, the V gene TRBV7-9; no clear D. This CDR3 has 16 residues. Germline CDR1 is SEHNR and CDR2 is FQNEAQ (reference sequence). Trimming removed 1 base at V and 0 bases at J, with 10 bases between. The CDR3 region is CASSLDRRISGNTIYF. CDR3 sequence (DNA): TGTGCCAGCAGCTTAGATAGACGGATCTCTGGAAACACCATATATTTT.

V is TRBV5-6 and J is TRBJ1-2, with D unclear. Germline-derived CDR1 and CDR2 are SGHDT and YYEEEE. V was trimmed by 6 bases and J by 6 bases, leaving 27 bases between them. This CDR3 has 17 residues. CDR3 residues: CASTESRHGEGWHGYTF. In DNA form, the CDR3 reads TGTGCCAGCACTGAATCACGTCACGGGGAAGGGTGGCATGGCTACACCTTC.

The V call is TRBV5-1, the J call TRBJ2-3; no firm D call. This CDR3 contains 15 residues. Germline assignment: CDR1 SGHRS and CDR2 YFSETQ. The V and J ends lost 2 bases and 0 bases respectively, with 10 bases between them. DNA for the CDR3: TGCGCCAGCAGCTTTAATGGCCTTAGCACAGATACGCAGTATTTT. Residues: CASSFNGLSTDTQYF. The full variable domain, its missing parts supplied by reference TRBV5-1 and TRBJ2-3, is KAGVTQTPRYLIKTRGQQVTLSCSPISGHRSVSWYQQTPGQGLQFLFEYFSETQRNKGNFPGRFSGRQFSNSRSEMNVSTLELGDSALYLCASSFNGLSTDTQYFGPGTRLTVL.

The chain is built from TRBV14 and TRBJ1-6, with no clear D. V gave up 0 bases and J gave up 6 bases, with 12 bases separating them. This CDR3 contains 16 residues. Germline V gives CDR1 SGHDN, CDR2 FVKESK. The CDR3 loop is CASSQEKAVINSPLHF. The DNA of the CDR3 is TGTGCCAGCAGCCAAGAGAAGGCCGTCATTAATTCACCCCTCCACTTT.

The genes are TRBV29-1 and TRBJ1-3; the D is unclear. Trimming took off 4 bases at V and 2 bases at J, with 3 bases between the two ends. The CDR3 totals 11 residues. Looked up from germline, CDR1 is SQVTM and CDR2 is ANQGSEA. CDR3 in amino acids: CSVAPGNTIYF. The CDR3, as DNA: TGCAGCGTTGCTCCTGGAAACACCATATATTTT. Combining the CDR3 with reference TRBV29-1 and TRBJ1-3 gives the whole variable domain SAVISQKPSRDICQRGTSLTIQCQVDSQVTMMFWYRQQPGQSLTLIATANQGSEATYESGFVIDKFPISRPNLTFSTLTVSNMSPEDSSIYLCSVAPGNTIYFGEGSWLTVV.

The chain combines TRBV2 with TRBJ2-3; D might be TRBD2 (5 bases). The CDR3 length is 13 residues. Per the germline V gene, CDR1 is SNHLY and CDR2 is FYNNEI. The V and J ends lost 1 base and 4 bases respectively, with 6 bases between them. The CDR3 sequence: CASSEERADTQYF. The CDR3, as DNA: TGTGCCAGCAGTGAAGAGAGGGCAGATACGCAGTATTTT.

This chain uses TRBV19 with TRBJ1-6, with D tentatively TRBD1 (6 bases). Germline V CDR1 and CDR2: LNHDA, SQIVND (reference sequence). Trimming cost V 7 bases and J 10 bases, with 14 bases left between them. The length of the CDR3 is 13 residues. The CDR3 DNA reads TGTGCCAGTACGGAGGGGGGCGGCTCACCCCTCCACTTT. This sequence encodes CASTEGGGSPLHF.

This chain uses TRBV4-2 with TRBJ1-1; D gene uncertain. V dropped 4 bases and J dropped 1 base, with 4 bases sitting between them. The length of the CDR3 is 12 residues. Germline-derived CDR1 and CDR2 are LGHNA and YNFKEQ. In DNA form, the CDR3 reads TGTGCCAGCAGCCGAGCGAACACTGAAGCTTTCTTT. It codes for CASSRANTEAFF.

This clone was detected a few times. One end of the junction is discordant with germline, which a read error may explain. The chain couples TRBV7-7 to TRBJ2-3; D is uncertain. Per the germline V gene, CDR1 is SSHAT and CDR2 is FNYEAQ (reference sequence). The CDR3 is 14 amino acids. CDR3 loop: CASSYDRGTDTQYF. CDR3 nucleotides: TGTGCTAGCAGCTACGACCGGGGCACAGATACGCAGTATTTT.

This clone was detected a few times. The chain has TRBV6-5 and TRBJ2-7; 7 positions agree with TRBD1. The CDR3 contains 15 residues. Trimming removed 0 bases from V and 2 bases from J; junction bases left unmatched: 4. The V gene's germline CDR1 is MNHEY and CDR2 SVGAGI. The CDR3, as DNA: TGTGCCAGCAGTTACTCGGCAGGGGGTACCTACGAGCAGTACTTC. Protein sequence: CASSYSAGGTYEQYF.

For the CDR3, the DNA is TGTGCCTGGGCGACCTGGGGGGCCGGGGAGCTGTTTTTT. As protein: CAWATWGAGELFF. The rearrangement links TRBV30 to TRBJ2-2; D perhaps matches TRBD2 (6 bases). The CDR3 extends over 13 amino acids. Germline lookup yields CDR1 GTSNPN and CDR2 SVGIG (reference sequence). Deletions cut 5 bases from V and 6 bases from J, with 13 bases between.